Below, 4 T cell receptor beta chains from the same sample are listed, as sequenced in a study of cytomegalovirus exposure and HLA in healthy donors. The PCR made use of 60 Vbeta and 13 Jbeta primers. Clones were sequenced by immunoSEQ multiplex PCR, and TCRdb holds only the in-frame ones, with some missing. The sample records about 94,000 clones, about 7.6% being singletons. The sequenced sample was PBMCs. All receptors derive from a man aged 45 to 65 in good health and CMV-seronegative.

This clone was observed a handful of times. CDR3: CASIQAGGRIGELFF. The CDR3 DNA follows: TGTGCCAGCATCCAAGCGGGGGGGCGAATCGGGGAGCTGTTTTTT. The chain employs TRBV28 and TRBJ2-2; TRBD2 agrees at 10 bases. The CDR3 totals 15 residues. CDR1 and CDR2 from the germline V gene are MDHEN and SYDVKM. V gave up 7 bases and J gave up 7 bases; unmatched junction bases: 9.

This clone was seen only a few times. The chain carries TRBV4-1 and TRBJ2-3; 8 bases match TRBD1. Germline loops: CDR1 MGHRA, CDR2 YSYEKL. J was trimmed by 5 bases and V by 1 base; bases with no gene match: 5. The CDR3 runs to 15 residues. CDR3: CASSQVWGQVDTQYF. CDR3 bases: TGCGCCAGCAGCCAAGTTTGGGGACAGGTAGATACGCAGTATTTT.

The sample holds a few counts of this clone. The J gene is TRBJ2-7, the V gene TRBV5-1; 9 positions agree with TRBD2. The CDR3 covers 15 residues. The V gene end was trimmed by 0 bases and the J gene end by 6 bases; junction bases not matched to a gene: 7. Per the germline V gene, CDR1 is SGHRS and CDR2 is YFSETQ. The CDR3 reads CASSLGAGGLGEQYF. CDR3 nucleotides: TGCGCCAGCAGCTTGGGGGCGGGAGGGTTGGGCGAGCAGTACTTC.

CDR3 loop: CASSRGGAGGNTIYF. CDR3 sequence (DNA): TGTGCCAGCAGTCGGGGGGGGGCAGGAGGAAACACCATATATTTT. The V and J genes are TRBV28 and TRBJ1-3; a weak D match, TRBD1 (6 bases). Germline CDR1 is MDHEN and CDR2 is SYDVKM. V dropped 5 bases and J dropped 4 bases, with 15 bases sitting between them. The CDR3 length is 15 residues. Using reference TRBV28 and TRBJ1-3 for the parts outside the CDR3, the full variable domain is DVKVTQSSRYLVKRTGEKVFLECVQDMDHENMFWYRQDPGLGLRLIYFSYDVKMKEKGDIPEGYSVSREKKERFSLILESASTNQTSMYLCASSRGGAGGNTIYFGEGSWLTVV.